A selection of T cell receptor beta chains follows, all from one sample in a study of T cell responses to AZD1222 COVID-19 vaccine. Using immunoSEQ multiplex PCR, the repertoire was profiled, and TCRdb retains in-frame clones only, with some absent. Among under 120,000 clones listed, around nine tenths were seen once. The sequencing used peripheral blood, collected 28 days after the second AZD1222 dose. All receptors derive from an adult who received the AZD1222 COVID-19 vaccine. Each CDR3 is given with its conserved first and last residue. The D gene is left open where the match is weak. The listing skips clone size in some rows; elsewhere it reads once, few, many or a size class.

j_call d_call v_call clone_size cdr3_nt cdr3_aa
TRBJ2-1 - TRBV5-5 once TGTGCCAGCAGCTTGCGGCAGGGCGGCTACAATGAGCAGTTCTTC CASSLRQGGYNEQFF
TRBJ1-2 - TRBV5-1 - TGCGCCAGCAGCTGGGACAATGTAAACTATGGCTACACCTTC CASSWDNVNYGYTF
TRBJ2-7 - TRBV5-6 once TGTGCCAGCAGCTTGGGGCCGGGACAACTAATAATCCCCTACGGGCAGTACTTC CASSLGPGQLIIPYGQYF
TRBJ2-7 TRBD2 TRBV19 - TGTGCCACCAGTATCAGGCTAGCGGGAGGGATGTACGAGCAGTACTTC CATSIRLAGGMYEQYF
TRBJ1-1 TRBD1 TRBV7-3 - TGTGCCAGCAGCCGCAACAGGGGGACTGAAGCTTTCTTT CASSRNRGTEAFF
TRBJ1-1 TRBD1 TRBV9 - TGTGCCAGCAGCGCGACCGGGACAGTGAACACTGAAGCTTTCTTT CASSATGTVNTEAFF
TRBJ1-5 - TRBV5-6 - TGTGCCAGCAGCTTAACCTGGAATCAGCCCCAGCATTTT CASSLTWNQPQHF
TRBJ2-5 - TRBV4-1 - TGCGCCAGCAGCCAACAAGACAGGCAAGAGACCCAGTACTTC CASSQQDRQETQYF
TRBJ2-3 TRBD2 TRBV28 few TGTGCCAGCAGTTTCACTAGCGGGAGCCAAACAGATACGCAGTATTTT CASSFTSGSQTDTQYF
TRBJ1-5 TRBD1 TRBV7-2 - TGTGCCAGCAGCTTGCATGGGACAGGGGGTATCAATCAGCCCCAGCATTTT CASSLHGTGGINQPQHF
TRBJ2-5 TRBD1 TRBV27 - TGTGCCAGCAGTTTGACAGGGGGCGCAGAAGAGACCCAGTACTTC CASSLTGGAEETQYF
TRBJ2-1 - TRBV5-4 - TGTGCCAGTCACGAGAAAGAAAAGGGTGGGTGGCAGTTTAATGAGCAGTTCTTC CASHEKEKGGWQFNEQFF
TRBJ2-1 TRBD2 TRBV6-1 - TGTGCCAGCAGTGAAATAGCGGGAGGGCCTTCCTATGAGCAGTTCTTC CASSEIAGGPSYEQFF
TRBJ2-3 TRBD1 TRBV2 - TGTGCCAGCAGTGAACGTTTGACAGGGGCCTTCACAGATACGCAGTATTTT CASSERLTGAFTDTQYF
TRBJ1-5 - TRBV11-3 - TGTGCCAGCAGCTTAGCGGTGGAAGGTGGCTGGGGGAATCAGCCCCAGCATTTT CASSLAVEGGWGNQPQHF
TRBJ2-7 TRBD2 TRBV14 - TGTGCCAGCAGTGTTAGGACTAGCGGGAACTCCTACGAGCAGTACTTC CASSVRTSGNSYEQYF
TRBJ1-5 - TRBV5-1 - TGCGCCAGCAGCCCGAGACAGCCTTTTAGCAATCAGCCCCAGCATTTT CASSPRQPFSNQPQHF
TRBJ2-7 - TRBV9 - TGTGCCAGCAGCCCCAATTCTTGGGACTACGAGCAGTACTTC CASSPNSWDYEQYF
TRBJ2-2 TRBD2 TRBV7-2 - TGTGCCAGCAGCGTCCTAGCGGGAGCATCCGGGGAGCTGTTTTTT CASSVLAGASGELFF
TRBJ2-7 TRBD2 TRBV29-1 - TGCAGCGTTAAAGCGGGAGGGTCCTCCTACGAGCAGTACTTC CSVKAGGSSYEQYF
TRBJ1-6 - TRBV12-3/TRBV12-4 - TGTGCCAGCAGTTCCGGGAATTCACCCCTCCACTTT CASSSGNSPLHF
TRBJ1-4 - TRBV25-1 - TGTGCCAGCAGTATCGCAGGGGCGGCGGGACTGTTTTTT CASSIAGAAGLFF
TRBJ1-3 TRBD1 TRBV7-9 once TGTGCCAGCAGCTTAGGGGGGACAGGGGATAACACCATATATTTT CASSLGGTGDNTIYF
TRBJ1-2 - TRBV9 few TGTGCCAGCAGCGTATCCGGGATCCATGGCTACACCTTC CASSVSGIHGYTF
TRBJ1-2 TRBD1 TRBV19 - TGTGCCAGTCGGGACAGGGGGCTAAGCTATGGCTACACCTTC CASRDRGLSYGYTF
TRBJ1-4 - TRBV2 few TGTGCCAGCAGTGATTTGGGAAAGGCTAATGAAAAACTGTTTTTT CASSDLGKANEKLFF
TRBJ2-5 - TRBV5-4 - TGTGCCAGCAGCCACACCAAACAGGTCGGAGAGACCCAGTACTTC CASSHTKQVGETQYF